The rows below give T cell receptor beta chains drawn from one sample of a study of patients and donors after allogeneic stem cell transplantation. TCRdb independently ran MiXCR on the RT-PCR reads; one entry per CDR3 protein. The table lists 400,000 to 450,000 distinct CDR3 sequences, roughly 17% of them singletons. Sequencing was performed on blood, either unsorted or a sorted T cell fraction (not recorded which). These receptor sequences come from a human donor who was either an allogeneic HSCT recipient or a stem cell or donor lymphocyte infusion donor (not recorded which). It is not recorded whose cells these are; they may come from a transplant donor. CDR3s include the opening cysteine and the closing phenylalanine or tryptophan. D genes are given only for firm matches. Size tells how often a clone was seen (once, few, many) or the class of an expanded clone, and some rows leave it out.

cdr3_aa	cdr3_nt	j_call	v_call	clone_size	d_call
CASSRESRYGYTF	TGCGCCAGCAGCCGGGAGTCGCGTTATGGCTACACCTTC	TRBJ1-2	TRBV5-1	NA	NA
CASSRTQRQGLYGYTF	TGTGCCAGCAGTCGCACTCAAAGACAGGGCCTCTATGGCTACACCTTC	TRBJ1-2	TRBV2	few	TRBD1
CASSSLANSNQPQHF	TGTGCCAGCAGTTCCCTGGCCAATAGCAATCAGCCCCAGCATTTT	TRBJ1-5	TRBV6-5	NA	NA
CASSFRGREKLFF	TGTGCCAGCAGTTTCCGGGGGCGTGAAAAACTGTTTTTT	TRBJ1-4	TRBV12-3/TRBV12-4	NA	NA
CASSHSITGTGQPQHF	TGTGCCAGCAGCCACTCCATCACAGGGACCGGGCAGCCCCAGCATTTT	TRBJ1-5	TRBV3-1	NA	NA
CASSPQEGTEAFF	TGTGCCAGCAGCCCACAGGAAGGGACTGAAGCTTTCTTT	TRBJ1-1	TRBV12-3/TRBV12-4	many	NA
CSVVLASGTQETQYF	TGCAGCGTTGTATTGGCCTCAGGAACGCAAGAGACCCAGTACTTC	TRBJ2-5	TRBV29-1	many	NA
CASSGRAGPGTQYF	TGTGCCAGCAGTGGAAGGGCGGGTCCGGGGACCCAGTACTTC	TRBJ2-5	TRBV2	NA	NA
CASSFDSSYEQYF	TGTGCCAGCAGCTTTGACAGCTCCTACGAGCAGTACTTC	TRBJ2-7	TRBV7-9	many	NA
CASSQVGAWEPYSPLHF	TGTGCCAGCAGCCAAGTGGGGGCTTGGGAACCTTATTCACCCCTCCACTTT	TRBJ1-6	TRBV7-8	NA	NA
CAYYRDREYRAFF	TGTGCCTACTACCGGGACCGGGAGTATCGCGCTTTCTTT	TRBJ1-1	TRBV30	few	NA
CAISEPKSGGYHEQYF	TGTGCCATCAGTGAGCCAAAGAGCGGGGGTTATCACGAGCAGTACTTC	TRBJ2-7	TRBV10-3	few	TRBD2
CASSFEKNTEAFF	TGTGCCAGCAGTTTTGAGAAGAACACTGAAGCTTTCTTT	TRBJ1-1	TRBV12-3/TRBV12-4	many	NA
CASRRASSYNEQFF	TGTGCCAGCAGGCGGGCCAGCTCCTACAATGAGCAGTTCTTC	TRBJ2-1	TRBV12-3/TRBV12-4	few	NA
CASSQERGTNQETQYF	TGTGCCAGCAGCCAAGAAAGGGGAACAAACCAAGAGACCCAGTACTTC	TRBJ2-5	TRBV4-2	many	NA
CASSLGRGANTEAFF	TGTGCCAGCAGCCTGGGGAGGGGGGCGAACACTGAAGCTTTCTTT	TRBJ1-1	TRBV7-3	NA	NA
CASSNRGQGYNEQFF	TGTGCCAGTAGTAACCGCGGGCAAGGATACAATGAGCAGTTCTTC	TRBJ2-1	TRBV19	many	NA
CAIGTSTNEKLFF	TGTGCCATCGGGACCTCAACTAATGAAAAACTGTTTTTT	TRBJ1-4	TRBV10-3	few	NA
CASSFDENTEAFF	TGTGCCAGCAGTTTTGACGAGAACACTGAAGCTTTCTTT	TRBJ1-1	TRBV5-6	few	NA
CATSDYLPETQYF	TGTGCCACCAGTGATTATCTCCCAGAGACCCAGTACTTC	TRBJ2-5	TRBV24-1	NA	NA
CASSAQGRVSHNEQFF	TGTGCCAGCAGCGCCCAAGGGCGGGTCAGTCACAATGAGCAGTTCTTC	TRBJ2-1	TRBV2	NA	NA
CAIPRAPGGGNEQFF	TGTGCCATTCCTAGGGCGCCAGGCGGGGGAAATGAGCAGTTCTTC	TRBJ2-1	TRBV2	NA	TRBD2
CSVDTGGGTEAFF	TGCAGCGTTGATACAGGGGGCGGCACTGAAGCTTTCTTT	TRBJ1-1	TRBV29-1	few	TRBD1
CASSPSGTGALRGTQYF	TGTGCCAGCTCACCTTCCGGGACAGGGGCACTTCGGGGGACCCAGTACTTC	TRBJ2-5	TRBV18	few	TRBD1
CASSYSIFPGTYEQYF	TGTGCCAGCAGTTACTCGATTTTTCCAGGGACATACGAGCAGTACTTC	TRBJ2-7	TRBV6-5	NA	NA
CASNPGGVGIQETQYF	TGTGCCAGCAACCCAGGGGGCGTGGGAATACAAGAGACCCAGTACTTC	TRBJ2-5	TRBV9	few	TRBD1
CASSYEPVGMNTEAFF	TGTGCCAGCAGTTACGAGCCGGTCGGTATGAACACTGAAGCTTTCTTT	TRBJ1-1	TRBV6-5	NA	NA
CASSLAGTGLNTDTQYF	TGTGCTAGCAGCTTAGCGGGGACAGGGTTGAACACAGATACGCAGTATTTT	TRBJ2-3	TRBV7-7	few	NA
CASRQTGGPEAFF	TGTGCCAGCAGACAAACAGGGGGGCCTGAAGCTTTCTTT	TRBJ1-1	TRBV28	NA	TRBD1
CASSPGQGGNTIYF	TGTGCCAGCTCACCTGGACAGGGAGGAAACACCATATATTTT	TRBJ1-3	TRBV18	many	TRBD1
CATSDPASANTGELFF	TGTGCCACCAGTGATCCCGCTTCGGCGAACACCGGGGAGCTGTTTTTT	TRBJ2-2	TRBV24-1	many	NA
CASSLWGAAVSEAFF	TGTGCCAGCAGCCTCTGGGGGGCTGCGGTCTCTGAAGCTTTCTTT	TRBJ1-1	TRBV4-2	NA	NA
CASSDSGHGPNEKLFF	TGTGCCAGCAGTGACTCGGGACACGGCCCTAATGAAAAACTGTTTTTT	TRBJ1-4	TRBV6-5	NA	NA
CSARSLGQGVADTQYF	TGCAGTGCTAGAAGCCTGGGACAGGGGGTGGCAGATACGCAGTATTTT	TRBJ2-3	TRBV20-1	few	TRBD1
CASSSPGEGRRTEAFF	TGTGCCAGCAGCTCCCCGGGCGAGGGTAGGAGGACTGAAGCTTTCTTT	TRBJ1-1	TRBV7-9	few	NA
CASSQAGGNEQFF	TGTGCCAGCAGCCAAGCGGGGGGCAATGAGCAGTTCTTC	TRBJ2-1	TRBV4-2	few	TRBD2
CATSREAVGRLFF	TGTGCCACCAGCAGAGAGGCGGTTGGTAGGCTGTTTTTT	TRBJ2-2	TRBV15	NA	NA
CASSPGQGKNEKLFF	TGTGCCAGCAGCCCAGGACAGGGAAAAAATGAAAAACTGTTTTTT	TRBJ1-4	TRBV11-2	few	TRBD1
CASNPYGSQPQHF	TGTGCCAGCAACCCCTATGGATCGCAGCCCCAGCATTTT	TRBJ1-5	TRBV6-6	NA	NA
CASRSLINEQFF	TGTGCCAGCAGGAGCCTTATCAATGAGCAGTTCTTC	TRBJ2-1	TRBV6-5	few	NA
CASSEADRASGELFF	TGTGCCAGCAGTGAAGCGGACAGGGCGAGCGGGGAGCTGTTTTTT	TRBJ2-2	TRBV2	NA	TRBD1
CASSYFGRGRTEAFF	TGTGCCAGCAGTTACTTTGGTCGAGGGCGGACTGAAGCTTTCTTT	TRBJ1-1	TRBV6-5	NA	NA
CASSLGRRTGGSYEQYF	TGTGCCAGCAGCTTGGGGAGGAGGACAGGGGGCTCCTACGAGCAGTACTTC	TRBJ2-7	TRBV5-8	NA	TRBD1
CASSKSNEQFF	TGTGCCAGCAGCAAGTCCAATGAGCAGTTCTTC	TRBJ2-1	TRBV21-1	few	NA
CASSPPWTATYEQYF	TGTGCCAGCAGCCCCCCATGGACAGCAACCTACGAGCAGTACTTC	TRBJ2-7	TRBV7-7	few	NA
CASSLVGGGEQYF	TGTGCCAGCAGTTTAGTCGGAGGGGGCGAGCAGTACTTC	TRBJ2-7	TRBV12-3/TRBV12-4	few	NA
CASSQGSDQPQHF	TGTGCCAGCAGCCAAGGCAGTGATCAGCCCCAGCATTTT	TRBJ1-5	TRBV16	NA	NA
CASSVRPRDQKNIQYF	TGTGCCAGCAGCGTAAGACCCCGGGACCAAAAAAACATTCAGTACTTC	TRBJ2-4	TRBV9	few	NA
CSVILADVSTDTQYF	TGCAGCGTTATTCTGGCAGACGTGAGCACAGATACGCAGTATTTT	TRBJ2-3	TRBV29-1	few	NA
CAISESLTVTGANVLTF	TGTGCCATCAGTGAGTCCTTGACAGTTACTGGGGCCAACGTCCTGACTTTC	TRBJ2-6	TRBV10-3	few	NA
CSAIMGRIMNTEAFF	TGCAGCGCGATAATGGGACGGATCATGAACACTGAAGCTTTCTTT	TRBJ1-1	TRBV29-1	NA	NA
CASSYTGEEQYF	TGCGCCAGCAGCTATACAGGGGAAGAGCAGTACTTC	TRBJ2-7	TRBV5-1	NA	TRBD1
CASSQLGAKDTQYF	TGTGCCAGCAGCCAACTGGGGGCGAAGGATACGCAGTATTTT	TRBJ2-3	TRBV7-2	many	NA
CAGSGGYNEQFF	TGTGCCGGTAGCGGGGGGTATAATGAGCAGTTCTTC	TRBJ2-1	TRBV2	many	TRBD2
CASPLKARGGYEQYF	TGTGCCAGCCCATTAAAGGCCAGGGGGGGCTACGAGCAGTACTTC	TRBJ2-7	TRBV27	NA	NA
CASARDVPEKLFF	TGTGCCAGCGCCCGGGACGTCCCGGAAAAACTGTTTTTT	TRBJ1-4	TRBV6-2/TRBV6-3	few	NA
CASSQDEYLFF	TGCGCCAGCAGCCAAGATGAGTATCTGTTCTTC	TRBJ2-1	TRBV4-1	few	NA
CASSLAGGTGGNTIYF	TGTGCCAGCAGCTTAGCTGGAGGGACAGGTGGAAACACCATATATTTT	TRBJ1-3	TRBV7-9	NA	TRBD1
CSASQGLAGTSSYNEQFF	TGCAGTGCTAGCCAAGGACTAGCGGGGACCAGCTCCTACAATGAGCAGTTCTTC	TRBJ2-1	TRBV20-1	few	TRBD2
CASSLDRPNEQFF	TGTGCCAGCAGCTTAGACAGGCCCAATGAGCAGTTCTTC	TRBJ2-1	TRBV7-8	few	NA